This T cell receptor (beta chain) came from a study of blood T cell repertoires in COVID-19. Overall study context: Whether acute or convalescent, the COVID-19 samples came from the United States, Italy and Spain.

Ten or more counts support this clone. Trimming removed 9 bases from V and 4 bases from J, with 15 bases in between. This CDR3 spans 13 amino acids. From germline, CDR1 is SNHLY and CDR2 FYNNEI. Measured with immunoSEQ multiplex PCR; TCRdb has only the in-frame clones, and not every one. The sample has approximately 150,000 clones; approximately 92% are singletons. Sequencing input: peripheral blood. The chain uses TRBV2 and TRBJ1-1, with D possibly matching TRBD1 (6 bases). The sequence derives from a man younger than 35 with COVID-19, enrolled during active disease. The CDR3 loop is CARLRGGGTEAFF. In DNA form, the CDR3 reads TGTGCCAGGTTGCGAGGGGGGGGCACTGAAGCTTTCTTT.